These 4 T cell receptor beta chains were all obtained from the same sample, sequenced in a study of spatial heterogeneity in lung cancer. The antigens these receptors bind are not known. Regarding the study as a whole: Tracking of tumor mutation counts was seen in expanded intratumoral alpha and beta TCR counts.

MiXCR, run by TCRdb on the 5' RACE reads, gives a single entry per CDR3 protein. The sample lists around 100,000 distinct CDR3 sequences; approximately 4% were seen once. Time point specified: sample taken at primary tumor resection. The sample in question was lung tumor tissue, obtained at surgery. These receptors were collected from a male donor with early-stage non-small cell lung cancer.

This clonotype was detected many times. The rearrangement uses TRBV28 and TRBJ2-7; the D gene is possibly TRBD2 (5 bases). CDR3 length: 14 amino acids. The germline V and J ends were trimmed by 8 bases and 0 bases, with 14 bases remaining between them. CDR1 is MDHEN, CDR2 SYDVKM, per germline. CDR3 sequence: CASAAGLSSYEQYF. The CDR3 region has the DNA TGTGCCAGCGCTGCGGGTCTGAGCTCCTACGAGCAGTACTTC.

This clonotype was detected many times. The chain combines TRBV12-3 or TRBV12-4 with TRBJ2-7; no firm D call. This CDR3 comprises 12 residues. Trimming removed 2 bases at V and 6 bases at J, with 8 bases between. Here the CDR3 DNA reads TGTGCCAGCAGTTTAAAGTTCGGCGAGCAGTACTTC. Amino acids: CASSLKFGEQYF.

This clonotype has at least ten counts. J is TRBJ2-5 and V is TRBV10-3; 10 bases match TRBD2. CDR3 length: 14 residues. Per germline, CDR1 ENHRY and CDR2 SYGVKD. V gave up 10 bases and J gave up 2 bases; unmatched junction bases: 7. The CDR3 region has the DNA TGTGCCACCGCTAGCGGGAGCTTACAAGAGACCCAGTACTTC. It specifies CATASGSLQETQYF.

This clonotype came up many times. CDR3 nucleotide sequence: TGCGCCAGCAGCCCAGGACGCAATGGGGGCTACACCTTC. It codes for CASSPGRNGGYTF. J is TRBJ1-2 and V is TRBV5-1, with D uncertain. The germline gives CDR1 SGHRS, CDR2 YFSETQ. Trimming took 4 bases from V and 8 from J, leaving 15 bases between them. This CDR3 region has 13 residues.